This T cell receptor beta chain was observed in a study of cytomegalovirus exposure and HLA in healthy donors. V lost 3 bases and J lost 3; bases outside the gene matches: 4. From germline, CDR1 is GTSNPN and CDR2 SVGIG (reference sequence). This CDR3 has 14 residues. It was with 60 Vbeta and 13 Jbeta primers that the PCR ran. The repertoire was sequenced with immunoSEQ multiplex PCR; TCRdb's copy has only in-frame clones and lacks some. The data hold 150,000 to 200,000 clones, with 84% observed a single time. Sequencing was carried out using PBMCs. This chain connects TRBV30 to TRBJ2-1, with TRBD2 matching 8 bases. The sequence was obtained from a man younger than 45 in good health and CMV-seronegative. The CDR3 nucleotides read TGTGCCTGGAGCCTTACTAGCGGCTACAATGAGCAGTTCTTC. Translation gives CAWSLTSGYNEQFF. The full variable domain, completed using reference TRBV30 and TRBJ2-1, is SQTIHQWPATLVQPVGSPLSLECTVEGTSNPNLYWYRQAAGRGLQLLFYSVGIGQISSEVPQNLSASRPQDRQFILSSKKLLLSDSGFYLCAWSLTSGYNEQFFGPGTRLTVL.